The 23 T cell receptor beta chains given below trace back to one sample, sequenced in a study of T cell responses to AZD1222 COVID-19 vaccine. The table came from immunoSEQ multiplex PCR; TCRdb's copy has only in-frame clones and leaves some out. This table holds roughly 100,000 clones, 82% found once. The starting material was peripheral blood, obtained on day 0 of AZD1222 vaccination. These receptors were obtained from an adult in good health.

The V gene is TRBV2, the J gene TRBJ2-2, with D unresolved. The CDR3 loop spans 15 amino acids. V was pared by 10 bases and J by 0 bases, with 15 bases between. The germline V gene has CDR1 SNHLY and CDR2 FYNNEI. DNA of the CDR3: TGTGCCATCACCCGTGGTCTAGCGAACACCGGGGAGCTGTTTTTT. Translated, it gives CAITRGLANTGELFF.

This rearrangement joins TRBV5-1 to TRBJ2-1; TRBD1 matches 7 bases. Germline V gives CDR1 SGHRS, CDR2 YFSETQ. The CDR3 extends over 14 amino acids. J was trimmed by 8 bases and V by 6 bases; bases with no gene match: 11. The chain's CDR3 is CASNPGTASDEQFF. The CDR3 bases are TGCGCCAGCAATCCCGGGACAGCGTCTGATGAGCAGTTCTTC.

The genes are TRBV5-1 and TRBJ1-4; D unresolved. The CDR3 totals 14 residues. V lost 1 base and J 0 bases, leaving 4 bases between the germline ends. Germline V gene lookup returns CDR1 SGHRS and CDR2 YFSETQ. CDR3 loop: CASSLLTTNEKLFF. The CDR3 DNA reads as TGCGCCAGCAGCTTGCTCACAACTAATGAAAAACTGTTTTTT.

The chain carries TRBV2 and TRBJ1-1; D uncertain. The germline V gene has CDR1 SNHLY and CDR2 FYNNEI. This CDR3 has 14 amino acids. Trimming stripped 7 bases from V and 0 bases from J, with 12 bases between. CDR3 sequence reads: CASTPGRMNTEAFF. CDR3 sequence (DNA): TGTGCCAGCACCCCTGGGAGGATGAACACTGAAGCTTTCTTT.

J is TRBJ2-7 and V is TRBV6-5, with D perhaps TRBD2 (6 bases). The ends were cut back, 6 bases at V and 7 bases at J, with 13 bases in the middle. The length of the CDR3 is 12 residues. In germline, CDR1 is MNHEY, CDR2 SVGAGI. CDR3 protein: CASSTLEGEQYF. The CDR3 DNA sequence: TGTGCCAGCAGCACCCTGGAGGGAGAGCAGTACTTC.

The gene calls are TRBV6-5 and TRBJ2-2; D tentatively reads TRBD1 or TRBD2 (6 bases each). Germline CDR1 is MNHEY and CDR2 is SVGAGI. Trimming pared 6 bases from V and 3 bases from J, leaving 11 bases between. The CDR3 has 14 amino acids. The CDR3 DNA reads TGTGCCAGCAGGACGGGGGCGGACACCGGGGAGCTGTTTTTT. This codes for CASRTGADTGELFF.

This clone was found a few times. The rearrangement links TRBV7-9 to TRBJ1-1, with D hard to call. This CDR3 contains 13 residues. Looked up from germline, CDR1 is SEHNR and CDR2 is FQNEAQ (reference sequence). The V end lost 0 bases, the J end lost 11 bases, and 13 bases lay between the germline ends. DNA for the CDR3: TGTGCCAGCAGCTTAGCAGGCCCCAATGGGGCTTTCTTT. This sequence encodes CASSLAGPNGAFF.

The chain is built from TRBV27 and TRBJ1-4, with D tentatively TRBD1 (5 bases). The length of the CDR3 is 15 residues. Trimming took off 0 bases at V and 8 bases at J, with 13 bases between the two ends. Germline CDR1 MNHEY, CDR2 SMNVEV (reference sequence). CDR3 sequence (DNA): TGTGCCAGCAGTTTATCCGGGCAGGGTGGCGAAAAACTGTTTTTT. Translating gives CASSLSGQGGEKLFF.

This chain uses TRBV10-3 with TRBJ2-7, with D tentatively TRBD1 (6 bases). Germline V gene data show CDR1 as ENHRY and CDR2 as SYGVKD. The V end lost 5 bases, the J end lost 5 bases, and 7 bases lay between the germline ends. The CDR3 is 11 amino acids. The CDR3 sequence: CAISYRDEQYF. CDR3 sequence (DNA): TGTGCCATCAGTTACAGGGACGAGCAGTACTTC.

The chain employs TRBV6-2 or TRBV6-3 and TRBJ1-1, with D possibly being TRBD1 (6 bases). The germline V gene encodes CDR1 MNHEY and CDR2 SVGEGT. Trimming removed 2 bases at V and 4 bases at J, with 14 bases between. The CDR3 length is 15 residues. In nucleotides, the CDR3 is TGTGCCAGCAGTTACCGTTGGGGGGGCACCACTGAAGCTTTCTTT. Translated: CASSYRWGGTTEAFF.

This clone was seen a single time. V gene TRBV6-2 or TRBV6-3 combines with J gene TRBJ1-2; D ambiguous. Germline values: CDR1 MNHEY, CDR2 SVGEGT. CDR3 length: 14 residues. Trimming cost V 2 bases and J 7 bases, with 14 bases left between them. This CDR3 is CASSYRAVWGGYTF. For the CDR3, the DNA is TGTGCCAGCAGTTACCGGGCGGTTTGGGGTGGCTACACCTTC.

The chain uses TRBV2 and TRBJ1-1; D unresolved. Germline CDR1 is SNHLY and CDR2 is FYNNEI. The CDR3 extends over 15 amino acids. Trimming took off 4 bases at V and 2 bases at J, with 14 bases between the two ends. The CDR3 region has the DNA TGTGCCAGCAGTGCTTTATCCCTATCCAACACTGAAGCTTTCTTT. Translating it yields CASSALSLSNTEAFF. Full variable domain (outside the CDR3, taken from reference TRBV2 and TRBJ1-1): EPEVTQTPSHQVTQMGQEVILRCVPISNHLYFYWYRQILGQKVEFLVSFYNNEISEKSEIFDDQFSVERPDGSNFTLKIRSTKLEDSAMYFCASSALSLSNTEAFFGQGTRLTVV.

The chain has TRBV6-5 and TRBJ2-7, with TRBD2 matching over 12 bases. CDR1 is MNHEY, CDR2 SVGAGI, per germline. CDR3 length: 15 amino acids. V gave up 6 bases and J gave up 1 base; unmatched junction bases: 4. The CDR3 loop reads CASRGGLAGSYEQYF. Written as DNA, the CDR3 is TGTGCCAGCAGGGGGGGACTAGCGGGTTCCTACGAGCAGTACTTC.

CDR3 nucleotide sequence: TGTGCCAGCAGCTTCGTTTCCGGGACAGGGGGGGATGAAGCTTTCTTT. Translating gives CASSFVSGTGGDEAFF. The V call is TRBV13, the J call TRBJ1-1; TRBD1 agrees at 11 bases. The germline gives CDR1 PRHDT, CDR2 FYEKMQ (reference sequence). V dropped 3 bases and J dropped 7; count of bases not matched to a gene: 10. The CDR3 loop spans 16 amino acids.

The rearrangement uses TRBV7-8 and TRBJ1-1, with TRBD1 as a possible D gene (5 bases). Germline V gene lookup returns CDR1 SGHVS and CDR2 FQNEAQ. The V and J ends lost 5 bases and 5 bases respectively, with 15 bases between them. This CDR3 contains 14 residues. This CDR3 reads CASSLTQVSTEAFF. The CDR3 nucleotides are TGTGCCAGCAGCCTCACACAGGTGTCGACTGAAGCTTTCTTT.

This clone was seen only a few times. The J gene is TRBJ2-5, the V gene TRBV12-3 or TRBV12-4; 7 positions match TRBD2. The junction had 4 bases not matched to a gene; V was cut back by 6 bases and J by 9 bases. The CDR3 is 11 residues long. The CDR3 nucleotides are TGTGCCAGCAGCCGACGGGGGGCCCAGTACTTC. It encodes CASSRRGAQYF.

V is TRBV24-1 and J is TRBJ1-1; 8 nucleotides line up with TRBD1. CDR3 length: 16 residues. J gave up 6 bases and V 0 bases, and 8 bases lay outside the gene matches. Germline V gives CDR1 KGHDR, CDR2 SFDVKD. CDR3 region: CATSDLAQDRGPEAFF. The DNA for the CDR3 is TGTGCCACCAGTGATTTGGCCCAAGACAGGGGACCTGAAGCTTTCTTT.

The chain carries TRBV6-5 and TRBJ2-7; D might be TRBD1 (6 bases). The CDR3 is made up of 14 amino acids. Trimming took off 5 bases at V and 4 bases at J, with 15 bases between the two ends. Germline V lookup: CDR1 MNHEY, CDR2 SVGAGI. CDR3 sequence: CASSSRTGLYEQYF. The CDR3 nucleotides read TGTGCCAGCAGTAGTCGCACAGGGCTTTACGAGCAGTACTTC.

The chain joins TRBV19 to TRBJ2-3, with D perhaps matching TRBD1 (6 bases). Germline V gene lookup returns CDR1 LNHDA and CDR2 SQIVND (reference sequence). The CDR3 contains 14 residues. V dropped 3 bases and J dropped 2 bases, with 9 bases sitting between them. The CDR3 loop is CASSIKGDTDTQYF. CDR3 nucleotides: TGTGCCAGTAGTATTAAGGGGGACACAGATACGCAGTATTTT.

The gene calls are TRBV6-5 and TRBJ1-4, with unresolved D. This CDR3 has 12 residues. Germline V gives CDR1 MNHEY, CDR2 SVGAGI. V lost 8 bases to trimming and J lost 3 bases, with 7 bases between them. The CDR3 loop reads CASAASNEKLFF. As DNA, the CDR3 is TGTGCCAGCGCAGCCTCTAATGAAAAACTGTTTTTT.

The rearrangement links TRBV11-2 to TRBJ2-5; D remains unclear. The CDR3 has 16 residues. Trimming stripped 3 bases from V and 1 base from J, with 15 bases between. CDR1 is SGHAT and CDR2 is FQNNGV in the germline V gene. The CDR3 DNA reads as TGTGCCAGCAGCTTTGGTATCCGGATTATCCAAGAGACCCAGTACTTC. Translated: CASSFGIRIIQETQYF.

J is TRBJ2-1 and V is TRBV5-6; no firm D call. The germline CDR1 and CDR2 sequences are SGHDT and YYEEEE. V was cut by 7 bases and J by 9 bases, with 14 bases left in between. CDR3 length: 12 residues. The DNA for the CDR3 is TGTGCCAGCGGCCATAATGATTTTGAGCAGTTCTTC. This translates into CASGHNDFEQFF.

V gene TRBV7-9 combines with J gene TRBJ2-1; TRBD1 agrees at 9 bases. V trimming: 5 bases; J trimming: 0 bases; junction bases outside the gene matches: 20. The CDR3 is 21 amino acids. Germline assignment: CDR1 SEHNR and CDR2 FQNEAQ (reference sequence). In DNA form, the CDR3 reads TGTGCCAGCAGCAACCCCGTCTGGGACAGGGCGCGAGGGGGCTCCTACAATGAGCAGTTCTTC. Protein sequence: CASSNPVWDRARGGSYNEQFF.